This paragraph reports one T cell receptor beta chain. Its antigen is unidentified. It was across several immunoSEQ plates that each subset's genomic DNA was evenly split. Replicate PCRs for sorted subsets used approximately 190 ng DNA; this equaled tens of thousands of T cell genomes. The data were produced by immunoSEQ multiplex PCR, yet TCRdb's version contains in-frame clones alone and is incomplete. The data contain approximately 2,300,000 clones, less than 95% of them seen just once; the ten biggest clones take up 0.3% to 0.4%. The data originate from a study of shared clonotypes between healthy human individuals. Study outcomes and limitations: What limited the represented genetic and exposure-history diversity was the small number of donors. Estimated richness values were generally larger in naive subsets than in memory subsets.

The CDR3 totals 16 residues. V lost 0 bases to trimming and J lost 3 bases, with 13 bases between them. Germline loops: CDR1 SGDLS, CDR2 YYNGEE. The rearrangement uses TRBV9 and TRBJ2-1, with D perhaps TRBD2 (5 bases). The TCR originated in a man younger than 30 in good health. Some clones in this sample may be carry-over from other donors' samples. The specimen was naive CD4+ T cells from PBMCs. The sample's subset: CD45RA+ positively selected. CDR3 sequence: CASSVEPSRNYNEQFF. CDR3 DNA: TGTGCCAGCAGCGTAGAGCCTAGCAGAAACTACAATGAGCAGTTCTTC.